The TCR beta chain described here comes from a study of blood T cells in healthy people across ages. Overall study findings and caveats: The fall in TCR beta diversity per million T cells was roughly linear with age.

This clonotype was seen more than once but under ten times. What it recognizes is unknown. This CDR3 contains 15 residues. Germline V gene lookup returns CDR1 MNHNS and CDR2 SASEGT. Trimming took off 4 bases at V and 6 bases at J, with 16 bases between the two ends. Next came a second PCR, run for about 6 to 11 cycles, which used a sample-barcoded 5' primer along with a J-beta primer mix. TCRdb used MiXCR to reprocess the 5' RACE reads, holding one entry per CDR3 protein. The table lists roughly 1.7 million distinct CDR3 sequences, roughly 30% of them singletons, with 11% in the top ten. The sequence came from a woman aged 25-40 years in good health. The genes are TRBV6-1 and TRBJ2-1; tentatively, D is TRBD1 or TRBD2 (5 bases each). The specimen was blood. The CDR3 nucleotides read TGTGCCAGCAGTGGGGGACGGGCCCCTCTCAATGAGCAGTTCTTC. Its translation is CASSGGRAPLNEQFF.